What follows are 13 T cell receptor beta chains derived from one specimen sequenced in a study of blood T cell repertoires in COVID-19. TCRdb's copy holds only in-frame clones and misses some; the assay was immunoSEQ multiplex PCR. The sample records 150,000 or so clones, 90% being singletons. The sequenced sample was peripheral blood. The receptor set was obtained from a man aged 45-60 years with acute or convalescent COVID-19.

This chain joins TRBV9 and TRBJ2-1; the D gene is possibly TRBD1 (6 bases). This CDR3 contains 17 residues. Trimming cost V 0 bases and J 2 bases, with 15 bases left between them. Germline loops: CDR1 SGDLS, CDR2 YYNGEE. This CDR3 reads CASSVANRGTPYNEQFF. DNA of the CDR3: TGTGCCAGCAGCGTAGCTAATAGGGGGACCCCCTACAATGAGCAGTTCTTC.

Only one count was recorded for this clone. This chain connects TRBV6-4 to TRBJ2-1; 10 positions agree with TRBD1. J lost 6 bases, V lost 9 bases, and 5 bases had no gene match. CDR3 length: 13 amino acids. Germline V gives CDR1 MRHNA, CDR2 SNTAGT. CDR3 sequence: CARAGTGVNEQFF. The CDR3 nucleotides read TGTGCCAGGGCCGGGACAGGGGTCAATGAGCAGTTCTTC.

Here the CDR3 DNA reads TGTGCCTGGAGCTGGGGGCTGGGGGAGCAGTACGTC. This gives the protein CAWSWGLGEQYV. The V gene is TRBV30, the J gene TRBJ2-7; D is possibly TRBD1 (6 bases). V was pared by 3 bases and J by 7 bases, with 13 bases between. This CDR3 is built from 12 residues. The germline gives CDR1 GTSNPN, CDR2 SVGIG (reference sequence).

The rearrangement uses TRBV10-3 and TRBJ1-6; no clear D. CDR1 and CDR2 (germline): ENHRY, SYGVKD. V lost 2 bases to trimming and J lost 5 bases, with 13 bases between them. This CDR3 is built from 16 residues. The CDR3 region is CAISENFRRDNSPLHF. The CDR3 DNA follows: TGTGCCATCAGTGAGAATTTTCGGCGGGATAATTCACCCCTCCACTTT.

V gene TRBV4-1 combines with J gene TRBJ1-4, with TRBD1 matching over 9 bases. Germline-derived CDR1 and CDR2 are MGHRA and YSYEKL. Unmatched junction bases numbered 2, after V lost 6 bases and J lost 0 bases. CDR3 length: 15 amino acids. CDR3 nucleotides: TGCGCCAGCAGAAGGACAGGGGCAACTAATGAAAAACTGTTTTTT. Amino acids: CASRRTGATNEKLFF.

The chain has TRBV7-9 and TRBJ1-6; no clear D gene. V lost 5 bases and J lost 5, with 10 bases in between. The CDR3 has 14 amino acids. The germline gives CDR1 SEHNR, CDR2 FQNEAQ (reference sequence). CDR3 loop: CASSRDTHNSPLHF. CDR3 nucleotide sequence: TGTGCCAGCAGCCGAGACACTCATAATTCACCCCTCCACTTT.

This rearrangement joins TRBV28 to TRBJ1-5, with 9 bases aligning to TRBD1. CDR1 and CDR2 from the germline V gene are MDHEN and SYDVKM. There are 14 residues in the CDR3. V lost 6 bases to trimming and J lost 2 bases; unmatched junction nucleotides: 2. Here the CDR3 DNA reads TGTGCCAGCAGACAGGGGGCTGGCAATCAGCCCCAGCATTTT. This gives the protein CASRQGAGNQPQHF.

The gene calls are TRBV28 and TRBJ2-1; weak D call: TRBD2 (6 bases). The germline CDR1 and CDR2 sequences are MDHEN and SYDVKM. CDR3 length: 13 amino acids. Trimming removed 7 bases from V and 4 bases from J, with 11 bases in between. The CDR3 is CASIGGKYNEQFF. Here the CDR3 DNA reads TGTGCCAGCATCGGAGGGAAATACAATGAGCAGTTCTTC.

This clone occurred once. This chain joins TRBV28 and TRBJ1-6, with 11 bases identical to TRBD1. Looked up from germline, CDR1 is MDHEN and CDR2 is SYDVKM. The CDR3 is 13 amino acids. With 6 bases clipped from V and 9 bases from J, the junction kept 1 base outside the gene matches. CDR3 DNA: TGTGCCAGCAGGGGGACAGGGGGTTCACCCCTCCACTTT. This sequence encodes CASRGTGGSPLHF.

J is TRBJ1-1 and V is TRBV9; tentative D call: TRBD1 (5 bases). Trimming removed 6 bases at V and 1 base at J, with 13 bases between. The CDR3 extends over 14 amino acids. Germline V lookup: CDR1 SGDLS, CDR2 YYNGEE. The CDR3 DNA is TGTGCCAGCACCATGGGGCCAAAGAACACTGAAGCTTTCTTT. This translates into CASTMGPKNTEAFF. Combining the CDR3 with reference TRBV9 and TRBJ1-1 gives the whole variable domain DSGVTQTPKHLITATGQRVTLRCSPRSGDLSVYWYQQSLDQGLQFLIQYYNGEERAKGNILERFSAQQFPDLHSELNLSSLELGDSALYFCASTMGPKNTEAFFGQGTRLTVV.

This clone showed up just once. V gene TRBV18 combines with J gene TRBJ2-1, with 11 bases fitting TRBD2. CDR3 size: 13 residues. V lost 8 bases to trimming and J lost 12 bases; unmatched junction nucleotides: 9. Germline lookup yields CDR1 KGHSH and CDR2 LQKENI. CDR3 DNA: TGTGCCAGCGCCGGGACTAGCGGTGAGGGGCAGTTCTTC. Protein product: CASAGTSGEGQFF.

The chain carries TRBV19 and TRBJ1-6, with 10 positions matching TRBD1. Germline V gives CDR1 LNHDA, CDR2 SQIVND (reference sequence). The V and J ends lost 4 bases and 3 bases, in that order; junction bases with no gene match: 3. There are 16 residues in the CDR3. CDR3 in amino acids: CASSTWTGGYNSPLHF. CDR3 coding DNA: TGTGCCAGTAGTACATGGACAGGGGGCTATAATTCACCCCTCCACTTT.

The chain joins TRBV2 to TRBJ1-1; 7 bases agree with TRBD1. Germline lookup yields CDR1 SNHLY and CDR2 FYNNEI. V gave up 5 bases and J gave up 3 bases; unmatched junction bases: 0. This CDR3 is built from 12 residues. In nucleotides, the CDR3 is TGTGCCAGCAGTCAGGGGGACACTGAAGCTTTCTTT. Encoded protein: CASSQGDTEAFF.